One and the same sample provided the 22 T cell receptor beta chains below, sequenced in a study of T cell repertoires in cytomegalovirus infection. No cognate antigen is known for these TCRs. MiXCR, run by TCRdb on the reads, gives a single entry per CDR3 protein. This table holds over 250,000 distinct CDR3 sequences, 20% to 25% found once. Sample: cultured PBMCs, taken from culture after CMV antigen stimulation. The receptors stem from a human donor in good health (CMV status not recorded). Some clones in this sample may be carry-over from other donors' samples.

The count of this clonotype is one. This sequence joins TRBV19 and TRBJ2-6; D might be TRBD2 (5 bases). V was trimmed by 6 bases and J by 2 bases, leaving 11 bases between them. The germline V gene encodes CDR1 LNHDA and CDR2 SQIVND (reference sequence). The CDR3 is 15 residues long. The CDR3 region is CASRRTGTGANVLTF. For the CDR3, the DNA is TGTGCCAGTAGAAGGACGGGGACTGGGGCCAACGTCCTGACTTTC.

The chain couples TRBV11-3 to TRBJ2-3; 8 nucleotides agree with TRBD2. The J segment lost 7 bases and the V segment lost 2 bases, leaving 11 bases of the junction unmatched. The germline V gene has CDR1 SGHNT and CDR2 YENEEA. The CDR3 length is 16 residues. The CDR3 reads CASSLRVGLVHHTQYF. The CDR3 nucleotides are TGTGCCAGCAGCTTACGTGTGGGACTAGTCCACCATACGCAGTATTTT.

The chain uses TRBV29-1 and TRBJ2-7; no reliable D call. The CDR3 is made up of 12 amino acids. The germline gives CDR1 SQVTM, CDR2 ANQGSEA. Trimming stripped 3 bases from V and 4 bases from J, with 10 bases between. CDR3 loop: CSVEHGQYEQYF. CDR3 DNA sequence: TGCAGCGTTGAGCACGGGCAATACGAGCAGTACTTC.

The rearrangement uses TRBV6-2 or TRBV6-3 and TRBJ2-6, with 8 positions matching TRBD1. CDR1 is MNHEY, CDR2 SVGEGT, per germline. This CDR3 is built from 16 residues. Unmatched junction bases numbered 7, after V lost 6 bases and J lost 3 bases. The CDR3 here is CASRRTGLSGANVLTF. CDR3 in DNA: TGTGCCAGCAGGCGGACAGGGCTGAGTGGGGCCAACGTCCTGACTTTC.

This clonotype showed up just a few times. This chain links TRBV4-3 with TRBJ2-5; D tentatively reads TRBD1 or TRBD2 (5 bases each). Germline V gene sequence: CDR1 LGHNA, CDR2 YSLEER. The V end was cut by 5 bases, the J end by 3 bases, with 13 bases between. The CDR3 covers 14 residues. Written as DNA, the CDR3 is TGCGCCAGCAGCTCCGGGACGTTCAAAGAGACCCAGTACTTC. The encoded protein is CASSSGTFKETQYF.

In this sample, this clonotype turned up many times. The chain links TRBV28 to TRBJ1-1; D remains ambiguous. The CDR3 contains 11 residues. From germline, CDR1 is MDHEN and CDR2 SYDVKM. Trimming pared 1 base from V and 6 bases from J, leaving 3 bases between. In DNA form, the CDR3 reads TGTGCCAGCAGTTTATTCCCTGAAGCTTTCTTT. Amino acid sequence: CASSLFPEAFF. Complete variable domain (other parts from reference TRBV28 and TRBJ1-1): DVKVTQSSRYLVKRTGEKVFLECVQDMDHENMFWYRQDPGLGLRLIYFSYDVKMKEKGDIPEGYSVSREKKERFSLILESASTNQTSMYLCASSLFPEAFFGQGTRLTVV.

The chain is built from TRBV28 and TRBJ1-6; unclear D gene. The CDR3 runs 13 residues. V dropped 2 bases and J dropped 7 bases, with 6 bases sitting between them. Germline V gives CDR1 MDHEN, CDR2 SYDVKM. CDR3 coding DNA: TGTGCCAGCAGTTTAGAAACAAATTCACCCCTCCACTTT. This sequence encodes CASSLETNSPLHF.

This clonotype was seen many times. The CDR3, as DNA: TGTGCCGGACAAGCGACCACGAAGGCGCAGGGCTACACCTTC. This gives the protein CAGQATTKAQGYTF. This chain uses TRBV2 with TRBJ1-2; tentatively, D is TRBD1 (5 bases). The V end lost 11 bases, the J end lost 8 bases, and 24 bases lay between the germline ends. The CDR3 has 14 amino acids. The germline V gene has CDR1 SNHLY and CDR2 FYNNEI.

This clonotype was recorded a few times. The CDR3 region is CASSPPRMNTEAFF. CDR3 DNA sequence: TGTGCCAGCAGCCCTCCTAGAATGAACACTGAAGCTTTCTTT. This chain connects TRBV12-3 or TRBV12-4 to TRBJ1-1, with D unclear. This CDR3 is built from 14 residues. Trimming removed 6 bases at V and 0 bases at J, with 11 bases between.

The CDR3 loop reads CASAVRRSNNEQFF. The CDR3, as DNA: TGTGCCAGCGCCGTGCGGCGGAGCAACAATGAGCAGTTCTTC. The gene calls are TRBV18 and TRBJ2-1, with D unresolved. This CDR3 spans 14 amino acids. CDR1 KGHSH and CDR2 LQKENI come from the germline V gene. The V and J ends lost 8 bases and 5 bases respectively, with 16 bases between them.

The chain carries TRBV3-1 and TRBJ2-2; 7 bases line up with TRBD2. The CDR3 runs to 14 residues. Germline loops: CDR1 LGHDT, CDR2 YNNKEL (reference sequence). The J segment lost 6 bases and the V segment lost 4 bases, leaving 5 bases of the junction unmatched. CDR3 bases: TGTGCCAGCAGCCCTCGACTAGCCTCCGGGGAGCTGTTTTTT. It encodes CASSPRLASGELFF.

The chain carries TRBV20-1 and TRBJ1-1; D not certain. V was shortened by 0 bases and J by 0 bases, with 11 bases between the two germline ends. The V gene's germline CDR1 is DFQATT and CDR2 SNEGSKA (reference sequence). This CDR3 is 15 amino acids long. The CDR3 bases are TGCAGTGCTAGAGAGTTGGGCCAGGTGAACACTGAAGCTTTCTTT. It specifies CSARELGQVNTEAFF.

The V call is TRBV30, the J call TRBJ2-1, with D perhaps TRBD1 or TRBD2 (5 bases each). Germline V gives CDR1 GTSNPN, CDR2 SVGIG (reference sequence). The CDR3 runs to 16 residues. Trimming stripped 3 bases from V and 1 base from J, with 16 bases between. Here the CDR3 reads CAWSERGMGSYNEQFF. In DNA form, the CDR3 reads TGTGCCTGGAGCGAACGGGGCATGGGTTCCTACAATGAGCAGTTCTTC.

The chain employs TRBV19 and TRBJ1-1; the match to TRBD1 covers 9 bases. CDR3 length: 16 residues. V dropped 7 bases and J dropped 5; count of bases not matched to a gene: 14. The germline gives CDR1 LNHDA, CDR2 SQIVND (reference sequence). CDR3 amino acids: CASNPRRRDRETEAFF. DNA for the CDR3: TGTGCCAGTAACCCACGCAGGCGGGACAGGGAAACTGAAGCTTTCTTT. The variable domain in full, with the rest retrieved from reference TRBV19 and TRBJ1-1, is DGGITQSPKYLFRKEGQNVTLSCEQNLNHDAMYWYRQDPGQGLRLIYYSQIVNDFQKGDIAEGYSVSREKKESFPLTVTSAQKNPTAFYLCASNPRRRDRETEAFFGQGTRLTVV.

The rearrangement links TRBV6-4 to TRBJ1-6; 7 bases line up with TRBD1. This CDR3 has 14 residues. V trimming: 4 bases; J trimming: 7 bases; junction bases outside the gene matches: 4. The germline gives CDR1 MRHNA, CDR2 SNTAGT. The CDR3 sequence: CASSARGRNSPLHF. The CDR3 coding sequence is TGTGCCAGCAGTGCAAGGGGGCGGAATTCACCCCTCCACTTT.

At least ten counts were recorded for this clonotype. The chain joins TRBV7-2 to TRBJ2-7; D not resolved. V was pared by 2 bases and J by 5 bases, with 16 bases between. From germline, CDR1 is SGHTA and CDR2 FQGNSA. This CDR3 is 15 amino acids long. CDR3 protein: CASSLSAELRHEQYF. DNA of the CDR3: TGTGCCAGCAGCTTATCGGCGGAGTTGCGGCACGAGCAGTACTTC.

This clonotype has more than one count but fewer than ten. The rearrangement uses TRBV6-2 or TRBV6-3 and TRBJ1-1, with D maybe TRBD1 (6 bases). The CDR3 sequence is 14 residues long. Trimming left V 6 bases short and J 0 bases short, with 11 bases between. Germline CDR1 is MNHEY and CDR2 is SVGEGT. CDR3 sequence reads: CASSRDNLNTEAFF. For the CDR3, the DNA is TGTGCCAGCAGCCGGGACAATTTGAACACTGAAGCTTTCTTT.

The chain uses TRBV12-3 or TRBV12-4 and TRBJ2-5; 8 bases line up with TRBD2. The CDR3 consists of 16 residues. Unmatched junction bases numbered 6, after V lost 1 base and J lost 2 bases. The CDR3 loop reads CASSLEVAGMQETQYF. CDR3 DNA: TGTGCCAGCAGTTTAGAGGTAGCGGGGATGCAAGAGACCCAGTACTTC.

The rearrangement uses TRBV6-2 or TRBV6-3 and TRBJ2-1; the D is unclear. With 2 bases removed from V and 9 bases from J, the gap between germline ends came to 8 bases. The CDR3 length is 12 residues. Germline V lookup: CDR1 MNHEY, CDR2 SVGEGT. The CDR3 spells CASSYTLSEQFF. The CDR3 bases are TGTGCCAGCAGTTACACTTTGAGTGAGCAGTTCTTC.

J is TRBJ1-3 and V is TRBV7-8; D gene ambiguous. Germline V gene lookup returns CDR1 SGHVS and CDR2 FQNEAQ. The germline V and J ends were trimmed by 4 bases and 4 bases, with 17 bases remaining between them. This CDR3 region has 16 residues. The CDR3 nucleotides are TGTGCCAGCAGCTCCAGCCCCCCTGACCGAGGAAACACCATATATTTT. This translates into CASSSSPPDRGNTIYF.

At least ten counts were recorded for this clonotype. The genes are TRBV27 and TRBJ2-2; tentatively, D is TRBD2 (5 bases). The CDR3 is 15 residues long. Looked up from germline, CDR1 is MNHEY and CDR2 is SMNVEV (reference sequence). Trimming took 1 base from V and 2 from J, leaving 8 bases between them. CDR3 amino acids: CASSLWPGNTGELFF. The CDR3 DNA reads TGTGCCAGCAGTTTATGGCCGGGAAACACCGGGGAGCTGTTTTTT.

This chain links TRBV4-1 with TRBJ2-7, with TRBD1 identical over 11 bases. With V trimmed by 1 base and J by 2 bases, 1 base remained unmatched. Germline CDR1 and CDR2: MGHRA and YSYEKL. This CDR3 is built from 15 residues. CDR3 region: CASSQGTGGPYEQYF. The DNA for the CDR3 is TGCGCCAGCAGCCAAGGGACAGGGGGCCCCTACGAGCAGTACTTC.